These 11 T cell receptor beta chains were sequenced from one sample in a study of blood T cell repertoires in COVID-19. Generated by immunoSEQ multiplex PCR, the TCRdb table keeps only in-frame clones and is missing some. Among fewer than 200,000 clones, roughly nine tenths were seen once, and the ten largest hold 20% to 25%. What was sequenced was peripheral blood. These receptor sequences come from a man in his sixties with active or convalescent COVID-19.

The gene calls are TRBV6-5 and TRBJ1-6; no definite D call. CDR1 is MNHEY and CDR2 is SVGAGI in the germline V gene. The CDR3 covers 15 residues. V was pared by 7 bases and J by 0 bases, with 10 bases between. In DNA, the CDR3 is TGTGCCAGCACTCCTGAGGGCTCCTATAATTCACCCCTCCACTTT. Its protein is CASTPEGSYNSPLHF.

The CDR3 protein is CAWSQGYQPQHF. Written as DNA, the CDR3 is TGTGCCTGGAGTCAGGGGTATCAGCCCCAGCATTTT. The chain employs TRBV30 and TRBJ1-5; weak D call: TRBD1 (6 bases). Germline V gives CDR1 GTSNPN, CDR2 SVGIG (reference sequence). The CDR3 runs to 12 residues. Trimming removed 2 bases from V and 5 bases from J, with 7 bases in between.

The chain uses TRBV7-2 and TRBJ2-2; 13 bases agree with TRBD2. Losses at the gene ends were 1 base for V and 5 bases for J; bases not matched to a gene: 4. The CDR3 is made up of 17 amino acids. Germline-derived CDR1 and CDR2 are SGHTA and FQGNSA. The DNA for the CDR3 is TGTGCCAGCAGCTTAGGGGGGACTAGCGGGGTTACCGGGGAGCTGTTTTTT. Translated: CASSLGGTSGVTGELFF.

The CDR3: CASSRRTGQSGNTIYF. In DNA, the CDR3 is TGTGCCAGCAGCCGCCGGACAGGGCAATCCGGAAACACCATATATTTT. The J gene is TRBJ1-3, the V gene TRBV3-1 (or the pseudogene TRBV3-2), with TRBD1 matching 8 bases. Per the germline V gene, CDR1 is LGHDT and CDR2 is YNNKEL (reference sequence). The V and J ends lost 4 bases and 4 bases, in that order; junction bases with no gene match: 9. The CDR3 sequence is 16 residues long.

The chain carries TRBV18 and TRBJ1-2; 8 bases are shared with TRBD1. The CDR3 is 13 residues long. V trimming: 2 bases; J trimming: 4 bases; junction bases outside the gene matches: 0. CDR1 is KGHSH and CDR2 is LQKENI in the germline V gene. This CDR3 is CASSPTGGYGYTF. In DNA form, the CDR3 reads TGTGCCAGCTCACCAACAGGGGGCTATGGCTACACCTTC.

V and J are TRBV19 and TRBJ1-1; a possible D gene is TRBD1 (6 bases). From germline, CDR1 is LNHDA and CDR2 SQIVND (reference sequence). Deletions cut 0 bases from V and 4 bases from J, with 18 bases between. The CDR3 covers 17 residues. The CDR3 reads CASSIDYGVGRGTEAFF. The CDR3 DNA sequence: TGTGCCAGTAGTATAGATTATGGGGTAGGCAGGGGCACTGAAGCTTTCTTT.

The gene calls are TRBV5-5 and TRBJ2-7; 7 bases agree with TRBD1. CDR1 and CDR2 (germline): SGHKS, YYEKEE (reference sequence). CDR3 length equals 18 residues. With V trimmed by 3 bases and J by 4 bases, 19 bases remained unmatched. The CDR3 reads CASSSSLITGDGSYEQYF. In nucleotides, the CDR3 is TGTGCCAGCAGCTCCTCTTTAATAACAGGGGATGGGAGTTACGAGCAGTACTTC.

The count of this clone is one. This chain connects TRBV4-1 to TRBJ2-1; TRBD1 matches at 7 bases. CDR1 is MGHRA and CDR2 is YSYEKL in the germline V gene. The V and J ends lost 1 base and 4 bases, in that order; junction bases with no gene match: 7. This CDR3 has 16 residues. CDR3 bases: TGCGCCAGCAGCCAAGTGGCAGGGGGTACATACAATGAGCAGTTCTTC. Its translation: CASSQVAGGTYNEQFF.

V is TRBV18 and J is TRBJ2-3; the D is unclear. Germline V gene lookup returns CDR1 KGHSH and CDR2 LQKENI. The CDR3 spans 13 residues. The V end lost 3 bases, the J end lost 5 bases, and 9 bases lay between the germline ends. This CDR3 is CASSPPQRDTQYF. The CDR3 region has the DNA TGTGCCAGCTCACCGCCTCAGCGAGATACGCAGTATTTT.

CDR3 bases: TGTGCCAGCAGCGGGATACAGGGAAGCTTGAACACTGAAGCTTTCTTT. This translates into CASSGIQGSLNTEAFF. This chain joins TRBV5-4 and TRBJ1-1; tentative D call: TRBD1 (6 bases). The CDR3 runs 16 residues. The ends were cut back, 4 bases at V and 0 bases at J, with 16 bases in the middle. Germline V gene sequence: CDR1 SGHNT, CDR2 YYREEE (reference sequence). Together with reference TRBV5-4 and TRBJ1-1, the CDR3 gives the full variable domain: ETGVTQSPTHLIKTRGQQVTLRCSSQSGHNTVSWYQQALGQGPQFIFQYYREEENGRGNFPPRFSGLQFPNYSSELNVNALELDDSALYLCASSGIQGSLNTEAFFGQGTRLTVV.

The CDR3 DNA sequence: TGTGCCAGCAGCATATCTAGCGGGGGCGGCACAGATACGCAGTATTTT. It specifies CASSISSGGGTDTQYF. The rearrangement uses TRBV9 and TRBJ2-3; 10 positions agree with TRBD2. J gave up 1 base and V 4 bases, and 6 bases lay outside the gene matches. The germline V gene has CDR1 SGDLS and CDR2 YYNGEE. The CDR3 consists of 16 residues.